The next 2 T cell receptor beta chains were all read from a single sample in a study of spatial heterogeneity in lung cancer. A single record per CDR3 protein comes from TCRdb applying MiXCR to the 5' RACE reads. The table has about 44,000 distinct CDR3 sequences, roughly an eighth seen once; the top ten hold 50% to 65%. As for time point: sample taken at primary tumor resection. Whole RNA, which was extracted from tumor, nontumor lung tissue or frozen PBMC, was sequenced without any cell sorting. Here the sequenced sample was PBMCs, taken at surgery. These receptors were collected from a male donor with early-stage non-small cell lung cancer.

This clonotype turned up a few times. The chain couples TRBV4-1 to TRBJ1-1; 9 bases are a match to TRBD1. Trimming cost V 7 bases and J 0 bases; bases outside gene matches: 9. The CDR3 has 16 residues. In germline, CDR1 is MGHRA, CDR2 YSYEKL. The CDR3 loop reads CASNNRDRVVNTEAFF. DNA for the CDR3: TGCGCCAGCAATAACCGGGACAGGGTGGTGAACACTGAAGCTTTCTTT.

This clonotype was observed many times. V gene TRBV20-1 combines with J gene TRBJ2-2, with 9 bases matching TRBD1. Unmatched junction bases numbered 7, after V lost 4 bases and J lost 4 bases. Per the germline V gene, CDR1 is DFQATT and CDR2 is SNEGSKA (reference sequence). The CDR3 has 15 amino acids. The CDR3 here is CSATGTGRSTGELFF. CDR3 bases: TGCAGTGCTACTGGGACAGGGAGAAGCACCGGGGAGCTGTTTTTT.